Detailed here is one TCR beta chain. Antigen unknown. These data belong to a study of cytomegalovirus exposure and HLA in healthy donors. Background on the study: Earlier findings included 117 million unique TCR beta sequences obtained from approximately 170 million T cells.

The V gene's germline CDR1 is MNHNS and CDR2 SASEGT. V lost 8 bases and J lost 6; bases outside the gene matches: 12. The CDR3 covers 15 residues. Overall study findings and caveats: Association of under 20,000 TCR beta sequences with HLA alleles was found at 0.05 false discovery rate in a later analysis.

Primers included in the PCR were 60 Vbeta and 13 Jbeta primers. The assay was immunoSEQ multiplex PCR, and TCRdb's table has in-frame clones only and misses some. The sample lists about 73,000 clones, around 75% occurring once. Sample: PBMCs. The clonotype was recovered from a man in his sixties or seventies in good health and CMV-seronegative. The chain recombines TRBV6-1 with TRBJ1-4, with 7 bases lining up with TRBD1. CDR3 bases: TGTGCCAGCCTGTTTCTGGGGACAGAGGATGAAAAACTGTTTTTT. This gives the protein CASLFLGTEDEKLFF.